This T cell receptor (beta chain) is from a study of OX40 agonist ivuxolimab in advanced cancers. Whole-study context: In this trial design, patients received ivuxolimab intravenously at 0.01 to 10 mg/kg every 2 weeks. Study-level findings and limits: At 0.1 to 3.0 mg/kg and by week 6, clonal expansion occurred in CD4+ and CD8+ blood T cells. Low levels of normalized T-cell clonal expansion also appeared in some nonresponders.

Method: immunoSEQ multiplex PCR; TCRdb's copy keeps in-frame clones and lacks some. The sample has about 86,000 clones, roughly nine tenths seen once. In germline, CDR1 is LNHDA, CDR2 SQIVND (reference sequence). Germline trimming cut 3 bases from V and 7 bases from J; bases unmatched to any gene: 9. The CDR3 is 15 residues long. With respect to this clone: The antigen is not known.

The sampling schedule covered blood at baseline, cycle 4 day 1, and cycle 7 day 1. The chain has TRBV19 and TRBJ2-7, with 10 bases matching TRBD1. The receptor comes from an adult with an advanced solid tumor such as melanoma, head and neck, liver or kidney cancer. Specimen: CD4+ or CD8+ T cells sorted from blood, collected in a trial of the OX40 agonist ivuxolimab. CDR3 DNA: TGTGCCAGTAGTATGACCGGGACAGGGGTCATGGAGCAGTACTTC. This encodes CASSMTGTGVMEQYF.